The T cell receptor beta chain under discussion was sequenced for a study of cytomegalovirus exposure and HLA in healthy donors. Study conclusions and caveats: The majority of TCR sequences were rare, yet some public TCRs appeared in many donors. Reports indicate that TCR beta sequences accurately predicted the HLA-A and HLA-B alleles of most subjects. In a later analysis, TCR association rates varied by HLA locus: DRB1 most, HLA-C fewest. Cytomegalovirus status was reportedly diagnosed by the classifier with high specificity and sensitivity.

This clone came up a few times. The antigen remains unidentified. Primers included in the PCR were 60 Vbeta and 13 Jbeta primers. Sequencing was performed with immunoSEQ multiplex PCR; in TCRdb, only in-frame clones are kept and a portion is missing. The data show approximately 240,000 clones, approximately 80% seen once. The CDR3 length is 16 residues. The germline V gene encodes CDR1 MNHEY and CDR2 SVGAGI. Trimming took 2 bases from V and 0 from J; bases not matched to a gene: 6. Source material: PBMCs. The J gene is TRBJ1-1, the V gene TRBV6-5; 7 bases agree with TRBD1. The source is a woman aged 40 to 50 in good health and CMV-seronegative. The CDR3 DNA sequence: TGTGCCAGCAGTTACGGAGGGGGCTTCATGAACACTGAAGCTTTCTTT. Translated, it gives CASSYGGGFMNTEAFF.